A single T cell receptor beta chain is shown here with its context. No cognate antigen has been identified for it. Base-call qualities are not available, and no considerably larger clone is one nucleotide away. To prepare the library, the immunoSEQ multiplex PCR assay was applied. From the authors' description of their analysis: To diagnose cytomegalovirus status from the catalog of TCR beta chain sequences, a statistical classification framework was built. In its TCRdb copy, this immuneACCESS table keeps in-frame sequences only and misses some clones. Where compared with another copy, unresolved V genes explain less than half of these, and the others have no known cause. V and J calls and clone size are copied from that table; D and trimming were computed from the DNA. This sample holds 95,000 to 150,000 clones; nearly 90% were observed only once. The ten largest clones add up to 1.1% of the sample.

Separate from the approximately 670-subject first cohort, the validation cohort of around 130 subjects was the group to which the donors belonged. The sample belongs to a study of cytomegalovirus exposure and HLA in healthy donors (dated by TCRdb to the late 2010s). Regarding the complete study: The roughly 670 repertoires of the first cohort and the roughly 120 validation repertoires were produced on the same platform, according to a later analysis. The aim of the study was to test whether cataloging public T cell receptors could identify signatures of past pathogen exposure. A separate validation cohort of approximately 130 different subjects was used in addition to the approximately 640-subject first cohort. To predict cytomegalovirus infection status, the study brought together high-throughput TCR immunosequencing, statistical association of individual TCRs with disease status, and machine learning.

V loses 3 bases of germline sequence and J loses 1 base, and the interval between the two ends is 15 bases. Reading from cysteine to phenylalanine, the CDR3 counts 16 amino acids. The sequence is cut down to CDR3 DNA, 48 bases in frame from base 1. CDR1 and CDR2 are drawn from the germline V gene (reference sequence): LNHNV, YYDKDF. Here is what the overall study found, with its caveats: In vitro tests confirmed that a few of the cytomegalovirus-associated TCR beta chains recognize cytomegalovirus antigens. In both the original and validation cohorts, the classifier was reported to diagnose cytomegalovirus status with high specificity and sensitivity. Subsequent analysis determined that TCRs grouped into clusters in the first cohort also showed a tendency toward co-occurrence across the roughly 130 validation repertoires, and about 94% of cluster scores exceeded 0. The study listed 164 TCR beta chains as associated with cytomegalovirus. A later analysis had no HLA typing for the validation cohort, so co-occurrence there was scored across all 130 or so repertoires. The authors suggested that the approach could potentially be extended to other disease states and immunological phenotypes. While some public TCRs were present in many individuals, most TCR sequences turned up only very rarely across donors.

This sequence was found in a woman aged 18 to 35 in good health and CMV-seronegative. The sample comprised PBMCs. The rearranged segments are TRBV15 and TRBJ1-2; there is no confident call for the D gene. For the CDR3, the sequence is CATSRTGVPHNYGYTF. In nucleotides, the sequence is TGTGCCACCAGCAGGACTGGAGTTCCGCATAACTATGGCTACACCTTC.